These T cell receptor beta chains were read from a single sample in a study of PD-1 blockade in classical Hodgkin lymphoma. Sequencing was performed with immunoSEQ multiplex PCR; in TCRdb, only in-frame clones are kept and a portion is missing. The sample records tens of thousands of clones, around 81% being singletons. Sequences were derived from peripheral blood mononuclear cells (PBMCs), sampled before the second cycle of nivolumab. Every receptor here comes from a human donor with classical Hodgkin lymphoma. The CDR3 runs from the conserved cysteine through the conserved F or W. A D gene is named only where the DNA matches it firmly. Some rows mark clone size as missing; the rest say once, few, many or name a class of expanded clone.

>TRBD1|TRBJ1-1|15|-|TRBV18
CASSLQGGADTEAFF
TGTGCCAGCTCACTGCAAGGGGGCGCGGACACTGAAGCTTTCTTT
>-|TRBJ1-1|12|many|TRBV30
CAWKFRENEAFF
TGTGCCTGGAAATTCCGGGAAAATGAAGCTTTCTTT
>TRBD2|TRBJ2-7|13|-|TRBV7-3
CASSLIPGGEQYF
TGTGCCAGCAGCTTAATTCCGGGGGGCGAGCAGTACTTC
>-|TRBJ1-2|12|-|TRBV29-1
CSGGAGDYGYTF
TGCAGCGGGGGGGCGGGGGACTATGGCTACACCTTC
>-|TRBJ2-5|12|-|TRBV30
CAWSSGSETQYF
TGTGCCTGGAGTTCAGGGTCTGAGACCCAGTACTTC
>TRBD2|TRBJ2-6|20|-|TRBV19
CASSTALLAGGNSGANVLTF
TGTGCCAGTAGTACCGCCTTACTAGCGGGAGGGAACTCTGGGGCCAACGTCCTGACTTTC
>TRBD2|TRBJ2-1|15|-|TRBV5-6
CASSWAAGGGNEQFF
TGTGCCAGCAGCTGGGCCGCGGGAGGAGGTAATGAGCAGTTCTTC
>TRBD1|TRBJ2-2|16|-|TRBV7-6
CASSPDDRGATGELFF
TGTGCCAGCAGCCCAGACGACAGGGGGGCCACCGGGGAGCTGTTTTTT
>-|TRBJ2-7|13|-|TRBV6-5
CLTRAGASGEQYF
TGTCTCACTCGGGCCGGGGCTTCGGGAGAGCAGTACTTC
>-|TRBJ2-2|17|-|TRBV4-3
CASSQAAGPANTGELFF
TGCGCCAGCAGCCAAGCAGCAGGGCCGGCGAACACCGGGGAGCTGTTTTTT
>-|TRBJ2-2|13|-|TRBV5-1
CASSFRLGGELFF
TGCGCCAGCAGCTTCCGACTGGGCGGGGAGCTGTTTTTT
>-|TRBJ1-6|15|-|TRBV30
CAWSVRDSWNSPLHF
TGTGCCTGGAGTGTACGAGACAGCTGGAATTCACCCCTCCACTTT
>-|TRBJ1-1|15|-|TRBV9
CASSASDGLNTEAFF
TGTGCCAGCAGCGCGTCGGACGGCCTGAACACTGAAGCTTTCTTT
>-|TRBJ2-1|15|-|TRBV7-2
CASSFEASSYNEQFF
TGTGCCAGCAGCTTCGAGGCGAGCTCCTACAATGAGCAGTTCTTC
>TRBD1|TRBJ1-6|14|-|TRBV10-3
CAISPGTVSSPLHF
TGTGCCATCAGTCCGGGGACAGTGAGTTCACCCCTCCACTTT
>-|TRBJ1-1|11|-|TRBV20-1
CSASWGSEAFF
TGCAGTGCTAGCTGGGGAAGTGAAGCTTTCTTT
>-|TRBJ1-5|15|-|TRBV6-5
CASSSKDGSNQPQHF
TGTGCCAGCAGTTCCAAGGACGGTAGCAATCAGCCCCAGCATTTT
>-|TRBJ1-2|13|-|TRBV28
CASSFFGGFGYTF
TGTGCCAGCAGTTTCTTTGGAGGGTTCGGCTACACCTTC
>-|TRBJ1-5|13|-|TRBV27
CASSFGGGQPQHF
TGTGCCAGCAGTTTTGGGGGGGGGCAGCCCCAGCATTTT
>-|TRBJ2-6|15|-|TRBV19
CASSIKGSGANVLTF
TGTGCCAGTAGTATAAAAGGCTCTGGGGCCAACGTCCTGACTTTC
>TRBD1|TRBJ1-2|15|medium-sized|TRBV7-2
CASSPWGQGNYGYTF
TGTGCCAGCAGCCCCTGGGGACAGGGCAACTATGGCTACACCTTC
>-|TRBJ1-2|10|-|TRBV20-1
CSSKVYGYTF
TGCAGTTCTAAGGTCTATGGCTACACCTTC
>-|TRBJ1-2|14|-|TRBV4-1
CASSQEGDEVGYTF
TGCGCCAGCAGCCAAGAAGGGGATGAGGTGGGCTACACCTTC
>-|TRBJ1-2|15|-|TRBV28
CASSLSGGSDYGYTF
TGTGCCAGCAGTTTATCGGGGGGCTCGGACTATGGCTACACCTTC
>-|TRBJ2-3|16|-|TRBV5-1
CASSLGAGVNTDTQYF
TGCGCCAGCAGCTTGGGCGCAGGGGTGAACACAGATACGCAGTATTTT
>-|TRBJ1-1|10|-|TRBV6-6
CASKDSEAFF
TGTGCCAGTAAAGACAGTGAAGCTTTCTTT
>-|TRBJ2-2|14|-|TRBV2
CASSRRALVGELFF
TGTGCCAGCAGTCGACGGGCCTTAGTTGGGGAGCTGTTTTTT
>-|TRBJ2-5|14|-|TRBV7-2
CASSLVALRETQYF
TGTGCCAGCAGCTTAGTCGCGCTTCGAGAGACCCAGTACTTC
>-|TRBJ1-3|15|-|TRBV7-9
CASSLPPSGRNTIYF
TGTGCCAGCAGCCTTCCCCCCAGTGGTCGGAACACCATATATTTT
>-|TRBJ2-7|12|-|TRBV10-3
CAISATVLEQYF
TGTGCCATCAGTGCAACGGTTCTGGAGCAGTACTTC
>TRBD1|TRBJ1-1|13|-|TRBV2
CASRDRGSTEAFF
TGTGCCAGCAGGGACAGGGGGAGCACTGAAGCTTTCTTT
>TRBD1|TRBJ2-1|15|-|TRBV11-3
CASSLMTGNYNEQFF
TGTGCCAGCAGCTTGATGACAGGGAACTACAATGAGCAGTTCTTC
>TRBD1|TRBJ1-4|16|few|TRBV7-9
CASSSGQGASYEKLFF
TGTGCCAGCAGCAGCGGACAGGGGGCAAGTTATGAAAAACTGTTTTTT
>-|TRBJ2-1|14|few|TRBV27
CASSDSYSYNEQFF
TGTGCCAGCAGCGACAGTTACTCCTACAATGAGCAGTTCTTC
>-|TRBJ1-2|10|-|TRBV19
CASSDHGYTF
TGTGCCAGTAGTGACCATGGCTACACCTTC
>-|TRBJ2-7|16|few|TRBV21-1
CASSKEGTGSAYEQYF
TGTGCCAGCAGCAAAGAGGGGACAGGGAGCGCCTACGAGCAGTACTTC
>TRBD2|TRBJ2-7|14|-|TRBV7-8
CASSPSGSSYEQYF
TGTGCCAGCAGCCCCAGCGGGAGCTCCTACGAGCAGTACTTC
>-|TRBJ1-5|16|-|TRBV30
CAWSTGEYYSNQPQHF
TGTGCCTGGAGCACAGGAGAATATTATAGCAATCAGCCCCAGCATTTT
>TRBD1|TRBJ1-2|15|-|TRBV7-3
CASSLVTGGASGYTF
TGTGCCAGCAGCTTAGTGACAGGGGGAGCCTCTGGCTACACCTTC
>TRBD1|TRBJ1-1|15|-|TRBV11-3
CASSPDRGSMYEAFF
TGTGCCAGCAGCCCCGACAGGGGAAGCATGTATGAAGCTTTCTTT
>-|TRBJ2-1|14|-|TRBV10-3
CAISESSVGGEQFF
TGTGCCATCAGTGAGTCGAGCGTCGGCGGTGAGCAGTTCTTC
>-|TRBJ2-3|12|-|TRBV7-2
CASTWGTDTQYF
TGTGCCAGCACTTGGGGGACAGATACGCAGTATTTT
>-|TRBJ2-7|19|-|TRBV1
CTSSRDTGEQRYSSYEQYF
TGCACCAGCAGCCGGGACACCGGGGAACAGAGGTATTCCTCCTACGAGCAGTACTTC
>TRBD2|TRBJ2-2|19|-|TRBV28
CASSFLRLAGGRDPGELFF
TGTGCCAGCAGTTTTTTACGACTAGCGGGGGGCCGGGATCCCGGGGAGCTGTTTTTT
>-|TRBJ2-1|13|-|TRBV28
CASSFIDRNEQFF
TGTGCCAGCAGTTTTATCGACCGGAATGAGCAGTTCTTC
>-|TRBJ2-1|15|-|TRBV27
CASSLVGGGLGEQFF
TGTGCCAGCAGTTTAGTCGGCGGGGGCTTGGGGGAGCAGTTCTTC
>TRBD2|TRBJ2-3|18|-|TRBV7-8
CASSTWGLAGIGTDTQYF
TGTGCCAGCAGCACTTGGGGACTAGCGGGGATCGGCACAGATACGCAGTATTTT
>TRBD2|TRBJ2-7|15|-|TRBV28
CASSPWAGGSYEQYF
TGTGCCAGCAGCCCTTGGGCGGGGGGGTCCTACGAGCAGTACTTC
>-|TRBJ2-5|13|-|TRBV4-2
CASSLGAGETQYF
TGTGCCAGCAGCCTCGGGGCCGGTGAGACCCAGTACTTC
>-|TRBJ1-2|13|-|TRBV10-3
CAITPRTDYGYTF
TGTGCCATCACCCCCCGGACAGACTATGGCTACACCTTC
>-|TRBJ1-6|17|medium-sized|TRBV5-1
CASSLGSQGPRNSPLHF
TGCGCCAGCAGCTTGGGTAGCCAGGGGCCACGGAATTCACCCCTCCACTTT
>-|TRBJ2-5|15|-|TRBV11-3
CASSLDRQVRGTQYF
TGTGCCAGCAGCTTAGACCGGCAGGTTCGGGGGACCCAGTACTTC
>-|TRBJ2-2|15|-|TRBV6-5
CASSRRGAGTGELFF
TGTGCCAGCAGTAGGAGGGGGGCCGGCACCGGGGAGCTGTTTTTT